The T cell receptor beta chain under discussion was sequenced for a study of T cell repertoires in cytomegalovirus infection. Across the study: Both CMV infection and a matching HLA type were indicated by public TCR beta signatures.

Notes on this clonotype: Its antigen is not identified.

MiXCR, applied by TCRdb to the reads, yields one record per CDR3 protein. The sample carries hundreds of thousands of distinct CDR3 sequences, roughly 33% recorded once. The CDR3 runs 16 residues. Germline V CDR1 and CDR2: MNHEY, SVGEGT. V was cut by 6 bases and J by 2 bases, with 18 bases left in between. This receptor was taken from a human donor in good health (CMV status not recorded). Some clones in this sample may be carry-over from other donors' samples. The sample here was cultured CD8+ T cells from PBMCs, taken from culture after CMV antigen stimulation. The genes are TRBV6-2 or TRBV6-3 and TRBJ2-3, with a possible D match to TRBD1 (6 bases). The CDR3 DNA sequence: TGTGCCAGCAGAGGACACGCCGGGACAAACACAGATACGCAGTATTTT. This sequence encodes CASRGHAGTNTDTQYF.